Below are 18 T cell receptor beta chains sequenced from a single sample in a study of identical twins. TCRdb redid the calling of the 5' RACE reads with MiXCR, one entry per CDR3 protein. The sample carries roughly 720,000 distinct CDR3 sequences, 18% recorded once. These same data were also listed under a study on T cells expressing NK-cell markers.

Sequenced input: PBMCs. These receptors came from a woman younger than 30 in good health.

The chain carries TRBV20-1 and TRBJ2-2; 7 bases are shared with TRBD1. The CDR3 covers 14 residues. V was clipped by 6 bases and J by 2 bases; unmatched bases: 6. CDR1 is DFQATT and CDR2 is SNEGSKA in the germline V gene (reference sequence). The CDR3 coding sequence is TGCAGTGCCAGACAGGGAGCCAACACCGGGGAGCTGTTTTTT. This gives the protein CSARQGANTGELFF.

The genes are TRBV19 and TRBJ2-7, with D possibly TRBD2 on 5 matching bases. The V gene lost 3 bases and the J gene lost 3 bases, with 12 bases spanning the gap. The CDR3 is made up of 14 amino acids. Germline CDR1 and CDR2: LNHDA and SQIVND (reference sequence). CDR3 nucleotides: TGTGCCAGTAGTATCGGGGTATCGAGCTACGAGCAGTACTTC. Encoded protein: CASSIGVSSYEQYF.

There are a few counts of this clonotype. The chain uses TRBV5-1 and TRBJ2-1; D not certain. Deletions cut 0 bases from V and 3 bases from J, with 13 bases between. In germline, CDR1 is SGHRS, CDR2 YFSETQ. This CDR3 region has 16 residues. The CDR3 nucleotides are TGCGCCAGCAGCTTGGCCGGTTTGGTTTACTACAATGAGCAGTTCTTC. Protein: CASSLAGLVYYNEQFF.

This chain's CDR3 is CSAKAGGRGQTDTQYF. As DNA, the CDR3 is TGCAGTGCCAAAGCCGGGGGGCGGGGCCAAACAGATACGCAGTATTTT. The chain employs TRBV20-1 and TRBJ2-3; D might be TRBD2 (7 bases). V lost 6 bases, J lost 3 bases, and 22 bases lay in between. From germline, CDR1 is DFQATT and CDR2 SNEGSKA (reference sequence). There are 16 residues in the CDR3.

This clonotype was detected only a few times. This chain connects TRBV5-1 to TRBJ1-3; maybe TRBD1 (5 bases). The length of the CDR3 is 14 residues. V lost 4 bases and J lost 0, with 8 bases in between. Germline V gene sequence: CDR1 SGHRS, CDR2 YFSETQ. The DNA for the CDR3 is TGCGCCAGCAGCGGGACGGGCTCTGGAAACACCATATATTTT. It yields the protein CASSGTGSGNTIYF.

This chain connects TRBV5-1 to TRBJ2-1, with 7 bases identical to TRBD1. The CDR3 has 13 amino acids. Germline-derived CDR1 and CDR2 are SGHRS and YFSETQ. J lost 7 bases, V lost 1 base, and 2 bases had no gene match. The DNA of the CDR3 is TGCGCCAGCAGCTTGCAGACAGGGAATGAGCAGTTCTTC. This sequence encodes CASSLQTGNEQFF.

In DNA, the CDR3 is TGCGCCAGCAGCCAAGGGGCGATCTACGCCCATCCTTACAATGAGCAGTTCTTC. This encodes CASSQGAIYAHPYNEQFF. This chain links TRBV4-3 with TRBJ2-1; unclear D gene. The V and J ends lost 1 base and 4 bases respectively, with 20 bases between them. This CDR3 comprises 18 residues. In germline, CDR1 is LGHNA, CDR2 YSLEER.

This clonotype was detected only a few times. This rearrangement joins TRBV6-2 or TRBV6-3 to TRBJ2-3; D not resolved. Germline V CDR1 and CDR2: MNHEY, SVGEGT. The CDR3 has 13 residues. V lost 7 bases, J lost 4 bases, and 12 bases lay in between. CDR3: CASKTYSADTQYF. The CDR3 DNA follows: TGTGCCAGCAAGACCTACTCCGCAGATACGCAGTATTTT.

The table lists this clonotype with a few counts. The chain carries TRBV12-3 or TRBV12-4 and TRBJ1-1; D may be TRBD1 (5 bases). V was shortened by 2 bases and J by 11 bases, with 18 bases between the two germline ends. The CDR3 spans 14 residues. The CDR3 coding sequence is TGTGCCAGCAGTTTAAGCACAGGCCGGGTTGGGGCTTTCTTT. Its protein is CASSLSTGRVGAFF.

This clonotype was recorded many times. The V call is TRBV29-1, the J call TRBJ2-1, with 7 bases matching TRBD1. The CDR3 extends over 14 amino acids. Germline trimming cut 8 bases from V and 6 bases from J; bases unmatched to any gene: 13. The V gene's germline CDR1 is SQVTM and CDR2 ANQGSEA. The CDR3 region has the DNA TGCAGCATATCTACAGGGGTTTATGTCAATGAGCAGTTCTTC. This translates into CSISTGVYVNEQFF.

This chain links TRBV14 with TRBJ2-3; no firm D call. V lost 8 bases to trimming and J lost 5 bases, with 14 bases between them. CDR1 is SGHDN and CDR2 is FVKESK in the germline V gene. CDR3 length equals 13 residues. CDR3 DNA: TGTGCCAGCGCCCCCGACCTAGGAGATACGCAGTATTTT. Its protein is CASAPDLGDTQYF.

The table lists this clonotype with many counts. The rearrangement joins TRBV7-2 to TRBJ2-1; 8 nucleotides match TRBD1. The CDR3 length is 15 residues. Germline loops: CDR1 SGHTA, CDR2 FQGNSA. Trimming cost V 3 bases and J 3 bases; bases outside gene matches: 4. CDR3 loop: CASSLGTGRYNEQFF. In nucleotides, the CDR3 is TGTGCCAGCAGCTTGGGGACAGGACGCTACAATGAGCAGTTCTTC.

This clonotype occurred a few times. This sequence joins TRBV30 and TRBJ2-3; TRBD1 matches 9 bases. The CDR3 is 14 amino acids. Germline V gives CDR1 GTSNPN, CDR2 SVGIG (reference sequence). J was trimmed by 4 bases and V by 3 bases; bases with no gene match: 5. The CDR3 coding sequence is TGTGCCTGGAGCCGGGACAGGGCGGCAGATACGCAGTATTTT. Its translation is CAWSRDRAADTQYF. Based on the CDR3 plus reference TRBV30 and TRBJ2-3, the full variable domain is SQTIHQWPATLVQPVGSPLSLECTVEGTSNPNLYWYRQAAGRGLQLLFYSVGIGQISSEVPQNLSASRPQDRQFILSSKKLLLSDSGFYLCAWSRDRAADTQYFGPGTRLTVL.

V usage is TRBV5-6 and J usage is TRBJ2-7; TRBD1 aligns across 7 bases. The CDR3 runs 15 residues. Germline V gives CDR1 SGHDT, CDR2 YYEEEE. The V segment lost 3 bases and the J segment 5 bases; nucleotides outside the gene matches: 11. CDR3 nucleotide sequence: TGTGCCAGCAGCTGGACTTTGACAGGGAAGGACGAGCAGTACTTC. It is translated as CASSWTLTGKDEQYF. Full variable domain (remainder filled in from reference TRBV5-6 and TRBJ2-7): DAGVTQSPTHLIKTRGQQVTLRCSPKSGHDTVSWYQQALGQGPQFIFQYYEEEERQRGNFPDRFSGHQFPNYSSELNVNALLLGDSALYLCASSWTLTGKDEQYFGPGTRLTVT.

The chain employs TRBV20-1 and TRBJ2-3, with 7 bases matching TRBD2. Germline lookup yields CDR1 DFQATT and CDR2 SNEGSKA (reference sequence). Germline trimming cut 6 bases from V and 5 bases from J; bases unmatched to any gene: 8. This CDR3 contains 13 residues. CDR3 region: CSAMDGRKDTQYF. Here the CDR3 DNA reads TGCAGTGCAATGGACGGGAGGAAAGATACGCAGTATTTT.

The gene calls are TRBV6-2 or TRBV6-3 and TRBJ2-2; unclear D gene. Trimming cost V 1 base and J 4 bases, with 13 bases left between them. Germline V gene lookup returns CDR1 MNHEY and CDR2 SVGEGT. CDR3 size: 16 residues. The CDR3 spells CASSYFPRASTGELFF. Here the CDR3 DNA reads TGTGCCAGCAGTTACTTCCCCCGGGCCTCCACCGGGGAGCTGTTTTTT.

In its sample, this clonotype was seen once. This chain joins TRBV4-1 and TRBJ2-1; 11 bases line up with TRBD2. V shed 4 bases, J shed 6 bases, and the junction held 14 bases outside the gene matches. Germline V CDR1 and CDR2: MGHRA, YSYEKL. The CDR3 totals 18 residues. This CDR3 is CASSPMVAGLAVINEQFF. CDR3 sequence (DNA): TGCGCCAGCAGCCCTATGGTGGCGGGACTAGCGGTCATCAATGAGCAGTTCTTC.

The V and J genes are TRBV6-2 or TRBV6-3 and TRBJ2-6; no clear D gene. This CDR3 is built from 13 residues. Trimming pared 6 bases from V and 2 bases from J, leaving 5 bases between. Germline V gene data show CDR1 as MNHEY and CDR2 as SVGEGT. CDR3 amino acids: CASRGPGANVLTF. CDR3 sequence (DNA): TGTGCCAGCAGAGGGCCTGGGGCCAACGTCCTGACTTTC.